This paragraph covers one TCR beta chain sequence. TCRdb processed the 5' RACE reads anew with MiXCR; each CDR3 protein has one entry. The sample yields about 240,000 distinct CDR3 sequences, over 9.5% seen once. The germline V gene has CDR1 KGHSH and CDR2 LQKENI. This CDR3 is 14 amino acids long. J gave up 5 bases and V 5 bases, and 9 bases lay outside the gene matches. This sample is drawn from a study of identical twins. This clonotype originated in a man between 50 and 59 years old in good health. This chain connects TRBV18 to TRBJ2-7; 7 bases line up with TRBD1. Sequencing used memory T cells sorted from blood. DNA of the CDR3: TGTGCCAGCTCATTCCTGACAGGGTTCCACGAGCAGTACTTC. Amino acid sequence: CASSFLTGFHEQYF. Together with reference TRBV18 and TRBJ2-7, the CDR3 gives the full variable domain: NAGVMQNPRHLVRRRGQEARLRCSPMKGHSHVYWYRQLPEEGLKFMVYLQKENIIDESGMPKERFSAEFPKEGPSILRIQQVVRGDSAAYFCASSFLTGFHEQYFGPGTRLTVT.